These T cell receptor beta chains were read from a single sample in a study of T cell clones after liver transplantation. Data came from immunoSEQ multiplex PCR; TCRdb stores just in-frame clones and leaves some out. The repertoire has around 100,000 clones, approximately 79% of them found once; the top ten carry approximately 3%. The sequenced sample was CD4+ T cells from blood, obtained around 4 years after liver transplant. The receptors originated from a human patient who received a liver transplant. Some T cells may be supplied by the graft donor. Each CDR3 is given with its conserved first and last residue. The D gene is left open where the match is weak. Expanded clones get a size class; other rows say once, few or many, or leave the size out.

J gene | D gene | V gene | clone size | CDR3 DNA | CDR3 protein
TRBJ1-2 | . | TRBV18 | . | TGTGCCAGCTCACCGGCCCCAGGGTTTGGCTACACCTTC | CASSPAPGFGYTF
TRBJ2-1 | TRBD1 | TRBV9 | . | TGTGCCAGCAGCGTAGCGTATCGAGTTGGGTTGGGACAGGGAGACAATGAGCAGTTCTTC | CASSVAYRVGLGQGDNEQFF
TRBJ1-2 | . | TRBV4-3 | . | TGCGCCAGCAGCCAAGATATTAGCGGGGGTAACTATGGCTACACCTTC | CASSQDISGGNYGYTF
TRBJ2-3 | TRBD2 | TRBV15 | . | TGTGCCACCAGCAGAACCCAACCTCAGCGGGGGCCCAGCACAGATACGCAGTATTTT | CATSRTQPQRGPSTDTQYF
TRBJ2-2 | . | TRBV7-3 | . | TGTGCCAGCAGCCGCGCTAGCTCCGCGAACACCGGGGAGCTGTTTTTT | CASSRASSANTGELFF
TRBJ2-5 | . | TRBV11-2 | once | TGTGCCAGCAGCTTAGCTCGGCCAGGGGAAGAGACCCAGTACTTC | CASSLARPGEETQYF
TRBJ2-7 | TRBD1 | TRBV7-3 | . | TGTGCCAGCAGCTTAAGTCCTGGACAGGGGGGCTACGAGCAGTACTTC | CASSLSPGQGGYEQYF
TRBJ1-5 | . | TRBV19 | . | TGTGCCAGTAGTATATCTAATACCAATCAGCCCCAGCATTTT | CASSISNTNQPQHF
TRBJ2-5 | . | TRBV15 | . | TGTGCCACCAGCAGAGAATTGAGGGACCAAGAGACCCAGTACTTC | CATSRELRDQETQYF
TRBJ1-1 | . | TRBV7-2 | . | TGTGCCAGCAGCCATGGGCGGGCAGACCTGAACACTGAAGCTTTCTTT | CASSHGRADLNTEAFF
TRBJ2-5 | . | TRBV18 | . | TGTGCCAGCCGGGTGGTCAGCCAAGAGACCCAGTACTTC | CASRVVSQETQYF
TRBJ2-5 | TRBD2 | TRBV25-1 | . | TGTGCCAGCAGTAAAGGTGGCGGGGGTCAGACCCAGTACTTC | CASSKGGGGQTQYF
TRBJ2-1 | . | TRBV19 | . | TGTGCCAGTAGTATAGGGGGGTACTCCTACAATGAGCAGTTCTTC | CASSIGGYSYNEQFF
TRBJ1-2 | . | TRBV14 | . | TGTGCCAGCAGCCCTAGAGCAGGGTCTGACGGCTACACCTTC | CASSPRAGSDGYTF
TRBJ1-2 | TRBD1 | TRBV11-2 | . | TGTGCCAGCAGCTCTTGGACAGGGAAGGACTCGAGGGGCTACACCTTC | CASSSWTGKDSRGYTF
TRBJ1-2 | . | TRBV5-6 | . | TGTGCCAGCAGCTTCCCACGCGCTGGCTACACCTTC | CASSFPRAGYTF
TRBJ2-4 | TRBD1 | TRBV5-1 | . | TGCGCCAGCAGCCGGACAGGGGATGACATTCAGTACTTC | CASSRTGDDIQYF
TRBJ2-5 | TRBD2 | TRBV5-4 | . | TGTGCCAGCAGCTCCCCGGGGGGGGGCGAGCGTGGGACCCAGTACTTC | CASSSPGGGERGTQYF
TRBJ2-7 | . | TRBV27 | few | TGTGCCAGCTCCCGAACAGGGACCTACGAGCAGTACTTC | CASSRTGTYEQYF
TRBJ2-2 | . | TRBV28 | . | TGTGCCAGCAGTCTATGGACGGGGGAGAACACCGGGGAGCTGTTTTTT | CASSLWTGENTGELFF
TRBJ1-4 | . | TRBV13 | few | TGTGCCAGCAGCTTAGGTCGGGTAGCGACTAATGAAAAACTGTTTTTT | CASSLGRVATNEKLFF
TRBJ2-1 | TRBD2 | TRBV7-3 | . | TGTGCCAGCAGCTTAGGGGCTAGCGGTTCCAATGAGCAGTTCTTC | CASSLGASGSNEQFF
TRBJ1-3 | . | TRBV12-2 | . | TGTGCAAGTCGCTTAGAAGCGGGACATAACTTCTCTGGAAACACCATATATTTT | CASRLEAGHNFSGNTIYF
TRBJ1-1 | . | TRBV19 | . | TGTGCCAGTTTCAAGAACACTGAAGCTTTCTTT | CASFKNTEAFF
TRBJ2-2 | TRBD2 | TRBV28 | . | TGTGCCAGCAGGCGCGCCCGAGCGGGAGCGAACACCGGGGAGCTGTTTTTT | CASRRARAGANTGELFF
TRBJ1-2 | . | TRBV19 | . | TGTGCCAGTAGTATTTCTGGACCTATGAACTATGGCTACACCTTC | CASSISGPMNYGYTF
TRBJ2-1 | . | TRBV30 | . | TGTGCCTGGACGGGGGAGCATGAGCAGTTCTTC | CAWTGEHEQFF
TRBJ1-2 | . | TRBV28 | . | TGTGCCAGCAGTTTACCCCCGGGACATGGCTACACCTTC | CASSLPPGHGYTF
TRBJ2-5 | TRBD2 | TRBV9 | . | TGTGCCAGCAGCGTAGAGGCAGGGGGGACTAGCGGGAGACCTAGGGGAGAGACCCAGTACTTC | CASSVEAGGTSGRPRGETQYF
TRBJ1-1 | TRBD1 | TRBV27 | . | TGTGCCAGCAGGTACGACAGGGGAGGCACTGAAGCTTTCTTT | CASRYDRGGTEAFF
TRBJ2-1 | . | TRBV5-1 | . | TGCGCCAGCAGCTTTCCCACCCAGAACAATGAGCAGTTCTTC | CASSFPTQNNEQFF
TRBJ1-2 | . | TRBV7-2 | . | TGTGCCAGCAGCCCCACAACTAACTATGGCTACACCTTC | CASSPTTNYGYTF
TRBJ1-6 | . | TRBV27 | few | TGTGCCAGCAGTCCCCGGACCGAAAATTCACCCCTCCACTTT | CASSPRTENSPLHF
TRBJ2-1 | . | TRBV30 | . | TGTGCCTGGAGTGTACAGGCCCGCGAGCAGTTCTTC | CAWSVQAREQFF
TRBJ1-5 | . | TRBV7-2 | once | TGTGCCAGCAGCTTGGGAGGGCAAGGCAATCAGCCCCAGCATTTT | CASSLGGQGNQPQHF
TRBJ2-5 | . | TRBV6-1 | . | TGTGCCAGCAGTGCACTCCGGACAGAACAAGAGACCCAGTACTTC | CASSALRTEQETQYF
TRBJ1-1 | TRBD1 | TRBV9 | . | TGTGCCAGCAGCGTTGGGACAGGGGAGACTGAAGCTTTCTTT | CASSVGTGETEAFF
TRBJ1-2 | . | TRBV5-4 | . | TGTGCCAGCAGCAAGAAAGAAATCCACTATGGCTACACCTTC | CASSKKEIHYGYTF
TRBJ2-7 | . | TRBV11-1 | . | TGTGCCAGCAGCCCCACCCAGGGGATAAGGTACGAGCAGTACTTC | CASSPTQGIRYEQYF
TRBJ2-7 | . | TRBV2 | . | TGTGCCAGCAAGGTCTCTGAATTCTACGAGCAGTACTTC | CASKVSEFYEQYF
TRBJ1-1 | . | TRBV6-6 | . | TGTGCCAGCAGTTACGATCCCGTGAACACTGAAGCTTTCTTT | CASSYDPVNTEAFF
TRBJ2-2 | . | TRBV7-2 | . | TGTGCCAGCAGCTTCAACCTCGGGAACACCGGGGAGCTGTTTTTT | CASSFNLGNTGELFF
TRBJ2-3 | TRBD1 | TRBV6-4 | . | TGTGCCAGCAGTGAGGCCTCCGGGACAGGCACAGATACGCAGTATTTT | CASSEASGTGTDTQYF
TRBJ2-7 | . | TRBV6-1 | . | TGTGCCAGCAGTGAACGCTACGAGCAGTACTTC | CASSERYEQYF
TRBJ1-2 | . | TRBV19 | . | TGTGCCAGTAGTCCCCCCGCCCGCTATGGCTACACCTTC | CASSPPARYGYTF
TRBJ2-7 | . | TRBV5-1 | few | TGCGCCAGCAGACGGACGGAATCCTACGAGCAGTACTTC | CASRRTESYEQYF
TRBJ2-7 | . | TRBV5-1 | . | TGCGCCAGCAGCTTGCCGGACAGCACCTACGAGCAGTACTTC | CASSLPDSTYEQYF
TRBJ2-7 | TRBD1 | TRBV15 | . | TGTGCCACCAGCAGAGATAATAGGGGACAGGGCGCTCAGAGATCCTACGAGCAGTACTTC | CATSRDNRGQGAQRSYEQYF
TRBJ2-7 | . | TRBV19 | . | TGTGCCAGCCAGGGGAAGGGACCCTACGAGCAGTACTTC | CASQGKGPYEQYF
TRBJ1-6 | . | TRBV19 | . | TGTGCCAGTAGCCGCGATGGGGGTAGTAGCTCCTATAATTCACCCCTCCACTTT | CASSRDGGSSSYNSPLHF